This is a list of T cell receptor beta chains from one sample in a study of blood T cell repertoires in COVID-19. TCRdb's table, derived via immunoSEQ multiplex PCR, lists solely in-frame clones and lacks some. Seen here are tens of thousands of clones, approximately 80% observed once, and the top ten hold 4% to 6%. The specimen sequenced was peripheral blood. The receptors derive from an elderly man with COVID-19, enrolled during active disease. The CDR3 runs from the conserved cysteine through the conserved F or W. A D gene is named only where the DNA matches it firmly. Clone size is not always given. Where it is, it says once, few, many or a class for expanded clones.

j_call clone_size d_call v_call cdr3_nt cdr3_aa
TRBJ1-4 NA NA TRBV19 TGTGCCAGTAGTAAGAGAGCAACTAATGAAAAACTGTTTTTT CASSKRATNEKLFF
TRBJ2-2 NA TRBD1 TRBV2 TGTGCCAGCAAACAGGGGGCGCATAACACCGGGGAGCTGTTTTTT CASKQGAHNTGELFF
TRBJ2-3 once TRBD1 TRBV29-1 TGCAGCGTTGGACAGGGTAGGTCAGATACGCAGTATTTT CSVGQGRSDTQYF
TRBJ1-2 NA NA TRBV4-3 TGCGCCAAAGAATTGGATTCAGGGGACTATGGCTACACCTTC CAKELDSGDYGYTF
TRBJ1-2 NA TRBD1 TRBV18 TGTGCCAGCTCACCATCTCCCCAGGGGGTAGATAACTATGGCTACACCTTC CASSPSPQGVDNYGYTF
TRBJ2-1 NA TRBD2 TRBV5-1 TGCGCCAGCAGCCCCGGACTAGCGGGGGGCCCTGAGCAGTTCTTC CASSPGLAGGPEQFF
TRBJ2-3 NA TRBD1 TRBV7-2 TGTGCCAGCAGCTGGATGGGACAGGGCGCAGATACGCAGTATTTT CASSWMGQGADTQYF
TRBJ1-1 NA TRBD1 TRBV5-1 TGCGCCAGCAGCTTCGGGACAGAGAACACTGAAGCTTTCTTT CASSFGTENTEAFF
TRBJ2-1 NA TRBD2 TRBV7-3 TGTGCCAGCAGCTCTAGCGGGAGTCCCTACAATGAGCAGTTCTTC CASSSSGSPYNEQFF
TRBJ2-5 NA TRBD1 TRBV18 TGTGCCAGCTCACCCTTACGGACAGGAGAGACCCAGTACTTC CASSPLRTGETQYF
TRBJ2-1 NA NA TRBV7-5 TGTGCCAGAAGCTGGGGCCCTAGCGGGGGATATGAGCAGTTCTTC CARSWGPSGGYEQFF